These T cell receptor beta chains were read from a single sample in a study of T-cell reconstitution after alpha-beta-depleted transplantation in children. One entry per CDR3 protein, called by TCRdb with MiXCR from the PCR reads. The data contain about 580,000 distinct CDR3 sequences, roughly a quarter of them singletons. The sample here was PBMCs, taken before TCRalphabeta/CD19-depleted stem cell transplant. The receptor source for this set is a boy in the first two years of life with Wiskott-Aldrich syndrome, due to receive a stem cell transplant. CDR3s include the opening cysteine and the closing phenylalanine or tryptophan. The order of the fields is CDR3 protein, J gene, clone size, V gene. A clone size is listed for some rows: how often the clone was seen (once, few, many), or a class if it is expanded.

CDR3aa: CASSSPGKPGELFF; j_gene: TRBJ2-2; abundance: -; v_gene: TRBV18
CDR3aa: CASSLDPISYNEQFF; j_gene: TRBJ2-1; abundance: -; v_gene: TRBV7-6
CDR3aa: CSAAGLSGTYNEQFF; j_gene: TRBJ2-1; abundance: few; v_gene: TRBV20-1
CDR3aa: CASSPGQGLGEKLFF; j_gene: TRBJ1-4; abundance: -; v_gene: TRBV27
CDR3aa: CATSRSVLYGYTF; j_gene: TRBJ1-2; abundance: few; v_gene: TRBV15
CDR3aa: CASSLEGPMGGYTF; j_gene: TRBJ1-2; abundance: few; v_gene: TRBV5-1
CDR3aa: CASSGAGSSYEQYF; j_gene: TRBJ2-7; abundance: -; v_gene: TRBV2
CDR3aa: CASGGFNFEQYF; j_gene: TRBJ2-7; abundance: -; v_gene: TRBV7-8
CDR3aa: CSGENTEAFF; j_gene: TRBJ1-1; abundance: -; v_gene: TRBV29-1
CDR3aa: CAISRGGPSISTDTQYF; j_gene: TRBJ2-3; abundance: -; v_gene: TRBV10-3
CDR3aa: CSARTTSGVFGETQYF; j_gene: TRBJ2-5; abundance: few; v_gene: TRBV20-1
CDR3aa: CASRPGLAVDEQFF; j_gene: TRBJ2-1; abundance: -; v_gene: TRBV12-3/TRBV12-4
CDR3aa: CASTSSSGSTDTQYF; j_gene: TRBJ2-3; abundance: -; v_gene: TRBV11-2
CDR3aa: CASSTGREVSGQYF; j_gene: TRBJ2-7; abundance: few; v_gene: TRBV28
CDR3aa: CSALPAESSYEQYF; j_gene: TRBJ2-7; abundance: -; v_gene: TRBV20-1
CDR3aa: CASSLGVLAGGYSYNEQFF; j_gene: TRBJ2-1; abundance: -; v_gene: TRBV11-2
CDR3aa: CASMLMPFSYEQYF; j_gene: TRBJ2-7; abundance: few; v_gene: TRBV6-2/TRBV6-3
CDR3aa: CASSLQQGSYNEQFF; j_gene: TRBJ2-1; abundance: -; v_gene: TRBV12-3/TRBV12-4
CDR3aa: CASSEMTGQPYEQYF; j_gene: TRBJ2-7; abundance: -; v_gene: TRBV18
CDR3aa: CASSFKKKSFGDEQPNTGELFF; j_gene: TRBJ2-2; abundance: few; v_gene: TRBV7-6
CDR3aa: CASSRGASREKLFF; j_gene: TRBJ1-4; abundance: -; v_gene: TRBV7-9
CDR3aa: CASSPARAGGRTDTQYF; j_gene: TRBJ2-3; abundance: few; v_gene: TRBV6-1
CDR3aa: CASSLAGVAKLAKNIQYF; j_gene: TRBJ2-4; abundance: -; v_gene: TRBV5-5
CDR3aa: CASSVQTGTGELFF; j_gene: TRBJ2-2; abundance: -; v_gene: TRBV9
CDR3aa: CAGNNEQFF; j_gene: -; abundance: -; v_gene: TRBV21-1
CDR3aa: CASSGVRHHSYEQYF; j_gene: TRBJ2-7; abundance: -; v_gene: TRBV2
CDR3aa: CASSYTPFNGQETQYF; j_gene: TRBJ2-5; abundance: -; v_gene: TRBV5-1
CDR3aa: CASSSRQGHGYTF; j_gene: TRBJ1-2; abundance: -; v_gene: TRBV5-5
CDR3aa: CASSPLREGLKETQYF; j_gene: TRBJ2-5; abundance: few; v_gene: TRBV28
CDR3aa: CASSAAGVIYGYTF; j_gene: TRBJ1-2; abundance: -; v_gene: TRBV5-1
CDR3aa: CASSERAVTDTQYF; j_gene: TRBJ2-3; abundance: -; v_gene: TRBV6-1
CDR3aa: CSVTPNLVSGTEAFF; j_gene: TRBJ1-1; abundance: -; v_gene: TRBV29-1
CDR3aa: CASSLRGYHEQYF; j_gene: TRBJ2-7; abundance: few; v_gene: TRBV27
CDR3aa: CASSWEIPALEAKNIQYF; j_gene: TRBJ2-4; abundance: few; v_gene: TRBV12-3/TRBV12-4
CDR3aa: CSARDAGGPHNEQFF; j_gene: TRBJ2-1; abundance: -; v_gene: TRBV20-1